The rows below give T cell receptor beta chains drawn from one sample of a study of TIL therapy for anti-PD-1-resistant metastatic lung cancer. The assay was immunoSEQ multiplex PCR, and TCRdb's table has in-frame clones only and misses some. The data hold about 12,000 clones, with roughly 50% observed a single time. The starting material was tumor tissue, obtained at baseline. Receptor source: a person aged 25 to 80 with non-small cell lung cancer. CDR3s leave out the opening cysteine and the closing phenylalanine or tryptophan. A D gene is named only where the DNA matches it firmly.

d_gene	j_gene	v_gene	CDR3aa
-	TRBJ2-3	TRBV10-1	ASSGQSIETDTQY
TRBD1	TRBJ2-4	TRBV29-1	SVDLLGQGGIQY
-	TRBJ1-6	TRBV12-3/TRBV12-4	ASSSDGNSPLH
-	TRBJ1-5	TRBV6-5	ASSYSKGQPQH
-	TRBJ1-1	TRBV19	ASSIGGRDTEAF
-	TRBJ2-3	TRBV28	ASILVGLYTDTQY
-	TRBJ2-4	TRBV7-8	ASKDGTETTGAKNIQY
-	TRBJ2-3	TRBV19	ASSIGGFTDTQY
TRBD2	TRBJ2-4	TRBV5-6	ASSPRRIAGFVVKNIQY
-	TRBJ1-1	TRBV12-3/TRBV12-4	ASSLRGTEAF
-	TRBJ2-2	TRBV5-6	ASSSRGTVGTGELF
TRBD2	TRBJ2-7	TRBV5-1	ASSLVRGSWYEQY
TRBD1	TRBJ2-2	TRBV19	ASSTHKQGTGELF